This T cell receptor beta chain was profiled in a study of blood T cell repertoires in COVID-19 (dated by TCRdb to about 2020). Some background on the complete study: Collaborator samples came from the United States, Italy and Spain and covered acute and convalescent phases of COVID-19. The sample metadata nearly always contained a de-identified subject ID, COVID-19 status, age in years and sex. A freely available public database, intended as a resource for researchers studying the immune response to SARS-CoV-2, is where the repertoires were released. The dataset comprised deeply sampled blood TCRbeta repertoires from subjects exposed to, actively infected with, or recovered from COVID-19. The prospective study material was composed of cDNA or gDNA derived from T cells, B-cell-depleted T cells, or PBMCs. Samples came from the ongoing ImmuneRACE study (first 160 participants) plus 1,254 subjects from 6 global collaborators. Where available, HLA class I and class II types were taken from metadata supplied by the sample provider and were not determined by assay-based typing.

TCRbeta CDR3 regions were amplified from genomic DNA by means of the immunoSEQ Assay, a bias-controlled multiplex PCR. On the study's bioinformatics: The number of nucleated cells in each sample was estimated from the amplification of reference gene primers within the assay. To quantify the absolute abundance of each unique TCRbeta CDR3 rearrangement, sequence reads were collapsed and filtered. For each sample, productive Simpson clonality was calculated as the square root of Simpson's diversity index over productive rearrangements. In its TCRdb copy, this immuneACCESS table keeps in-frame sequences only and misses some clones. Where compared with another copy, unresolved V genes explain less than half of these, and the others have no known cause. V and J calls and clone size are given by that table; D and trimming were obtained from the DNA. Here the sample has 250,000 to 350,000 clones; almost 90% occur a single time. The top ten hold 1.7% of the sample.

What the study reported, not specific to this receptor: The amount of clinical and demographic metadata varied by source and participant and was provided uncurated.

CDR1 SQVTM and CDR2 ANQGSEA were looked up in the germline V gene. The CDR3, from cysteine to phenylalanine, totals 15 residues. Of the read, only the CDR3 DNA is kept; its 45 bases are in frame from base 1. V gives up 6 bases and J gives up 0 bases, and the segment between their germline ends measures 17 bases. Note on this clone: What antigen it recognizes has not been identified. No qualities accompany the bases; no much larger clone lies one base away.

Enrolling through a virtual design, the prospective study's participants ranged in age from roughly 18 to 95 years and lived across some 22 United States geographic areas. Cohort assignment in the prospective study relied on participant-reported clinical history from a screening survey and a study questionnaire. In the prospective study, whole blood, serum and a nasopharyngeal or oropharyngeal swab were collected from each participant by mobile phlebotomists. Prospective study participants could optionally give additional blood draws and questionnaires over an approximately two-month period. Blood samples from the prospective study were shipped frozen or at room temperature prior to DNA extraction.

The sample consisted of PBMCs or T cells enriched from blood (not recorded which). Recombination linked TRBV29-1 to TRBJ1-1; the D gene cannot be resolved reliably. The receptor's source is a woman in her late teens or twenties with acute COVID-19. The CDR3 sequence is CSVQLRGIMNTEAFF. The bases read TGCAGCGTCCAACTGCGAGGGATTATGAACACTGAAGCTTTCTTT.